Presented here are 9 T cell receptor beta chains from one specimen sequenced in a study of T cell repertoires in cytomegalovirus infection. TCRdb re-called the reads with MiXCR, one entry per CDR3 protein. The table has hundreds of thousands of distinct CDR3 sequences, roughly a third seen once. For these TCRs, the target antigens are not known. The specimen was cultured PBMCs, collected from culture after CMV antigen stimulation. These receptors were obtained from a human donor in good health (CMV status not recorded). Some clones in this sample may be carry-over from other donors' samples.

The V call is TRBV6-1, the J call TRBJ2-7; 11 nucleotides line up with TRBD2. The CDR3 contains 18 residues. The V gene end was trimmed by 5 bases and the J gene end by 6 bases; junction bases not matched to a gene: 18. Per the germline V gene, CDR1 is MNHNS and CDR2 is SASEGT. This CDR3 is CASSYTGGLAALGGEQYF. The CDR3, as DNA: TGTGCCAGCAGTTACACCGGGGGACTAGCGGCACTGGGCGGCGAGCAGTACTTC.

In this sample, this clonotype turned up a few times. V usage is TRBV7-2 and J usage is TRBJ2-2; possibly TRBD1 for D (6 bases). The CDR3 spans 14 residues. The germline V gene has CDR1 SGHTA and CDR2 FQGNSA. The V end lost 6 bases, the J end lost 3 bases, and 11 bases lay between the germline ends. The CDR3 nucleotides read TGTGCCAGCAGACTCAGGGGATACACCGGGGAGCTGTTTTTT. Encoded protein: CASRLRGYTGELFF.

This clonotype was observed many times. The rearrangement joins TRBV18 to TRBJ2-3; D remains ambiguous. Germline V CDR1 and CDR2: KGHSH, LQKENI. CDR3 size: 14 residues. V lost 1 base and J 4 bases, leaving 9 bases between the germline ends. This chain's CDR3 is CASSPQPGPDTQYF. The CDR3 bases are TGTGCCAGCTCACCACAACCGGGCCCAGATACGCAGTATTTT.

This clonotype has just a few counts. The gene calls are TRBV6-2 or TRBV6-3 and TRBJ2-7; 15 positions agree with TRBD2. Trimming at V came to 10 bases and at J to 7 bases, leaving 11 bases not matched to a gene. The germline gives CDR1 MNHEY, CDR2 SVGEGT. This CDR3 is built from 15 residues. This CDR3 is CANPGTSGGTQEQYV. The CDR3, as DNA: TGTGCCAACCCCGGGACTAGCGGGGGGACTCAAGAGCAGTACGTC.

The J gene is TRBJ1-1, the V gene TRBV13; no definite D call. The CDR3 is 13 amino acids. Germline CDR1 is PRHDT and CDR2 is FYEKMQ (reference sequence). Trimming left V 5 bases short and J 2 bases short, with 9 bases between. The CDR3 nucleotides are TGTGCCAGCAGCCCCATGCTAAACACTGAAGCTTTCTTT. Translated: CASSPMLNTEAFF.

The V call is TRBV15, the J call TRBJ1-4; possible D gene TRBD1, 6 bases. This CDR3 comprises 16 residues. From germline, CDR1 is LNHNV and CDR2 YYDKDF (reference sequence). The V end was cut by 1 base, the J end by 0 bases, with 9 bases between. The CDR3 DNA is TGTGCCACCAGCAGAGTGAGGACAGCAACTAATGAAAAACTGTTTTTT. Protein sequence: CATSRVRTATNEKLFF.

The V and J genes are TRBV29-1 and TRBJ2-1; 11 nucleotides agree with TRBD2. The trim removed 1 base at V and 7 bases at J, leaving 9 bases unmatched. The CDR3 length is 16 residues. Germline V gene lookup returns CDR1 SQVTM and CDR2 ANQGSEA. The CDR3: CSVEGLAGRLGNEQFF. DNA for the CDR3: TGCAGCGTTGAAGGACTAGCGGGAAGGTTGGGGAATGAGCAGTTCTTC.

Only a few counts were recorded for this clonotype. The DNA for the CDR3 is TGTGCCAGCAGTTACCGGCTAGCGGGAGGATACGAGCAGTACTTC. Amino acid sequence: CASSYRLAGGYEQYF. The V gene is TRBV6-2 or TRBV6-3, the J gene TRBJ2-7; 11 positions agree with TRBD2. Trimming at V came to 2 bases and at J to 4 bases, leaving 4 bases not matched to a gene. This CDR3 has 15 amino acids. The germline V gene has CDR1 MNHEY and CDR2 SVGEGT.

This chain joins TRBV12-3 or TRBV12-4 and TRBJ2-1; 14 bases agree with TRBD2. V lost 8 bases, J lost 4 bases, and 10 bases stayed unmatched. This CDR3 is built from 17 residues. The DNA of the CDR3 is TGTGCCAGCGGTTCCGGGACTAGCGGGAGAAGGTACAATGAGCAGTTCTTC. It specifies CASGSGTSGRRYNEQFF.